A selection of T cell receptor beta chains follows, all from one sample in a study of technical replicates of blood from several donors. Produced via immunoSEQ multiplex PCR; TCRdb's table is partial and in-frame only. The sample carries some 31,000 clones, approximately 92% recorded once. The specimen sequenced was PBMCs. The receptors shown here come from a human donor in good health. Some clones in this sample may be carry-over from other donors' samples. CDR3s include the opening cysteine and the closing phenylalanine or tryptophan. Fields, in order: J gene, V gene, D gene, CDR3 DNA, CDR3 protein. A D gene is named only where the DNA matches it firmly.

j_call: TRBJ2-7; v_call: TRBV6-5; d_call: -; cdr3_nt: TGTGCCAGCACTCGGCGGACACCCTCCTACGAGCAGTACTTC; cdr3_aa: CASTRRTPSYEQYF
j_call: TRBJ2-7; v_call: TRBV5-4; d_call: TRBD2; cdr3_nt: TGTGCCAGCAGCTGGGGCGGGGGCCTAGCGGGAGTTATCAACGAGCAGTACTTC; cdr3_aa: CASSWGGGLAGVINEQYF
j_call: TRBJ1-5; v_call: TRBV6-4; d_call: -; cdr3_nt: TGTGCCAGCAGTCCCGAGGCTTTGCAGCCCCAGCATTTT; cdr3_aa: CASSPEALQPQHF
j_call: TRBJ2-5; v_call: TRBV9; d_call: -; cdr3_nt: TGTGCCAGCAGCGCCTTCCAGGGGCAAGAGACCCAGTACTTC; cdr3_aa: CASSAFQGQETQYF
j_call: TRBJ2-3; v_call: TRBV5-1; d_call: TRBD2; cdr3_nt: TGCGCCAGCAGCCCAGGTAGCGGGGGGATGTCGGATACGCAGTATTTT; cdr3_aa: CASSPGSGGMSDTQYF
j_call: TRBJ2-2; v_call: TRBV5-1; d_call: TRBD1; cdr3_nt: TGCGCCAGCAGTGCTCAGGGACAGGGAGAGACCGGGGAGCTGTTTTTT; cdr3_aa: CASSAQGQGETGELFF
j_call: TRBJ2-7; v_call: TRBV4-3; d_call: -; cdr3_nt: TGCGCCAGCAGCCAAGAAATGGCCTCCGAGCAGTACTTC; cdr3_aa: CASSQEMASEQYF
j_call: TRBJ2-5; v_call: TRBV4-2; d_call: -; cdr3_nt: TGTGCCAGCAGCCCGTGGACTAAATATACCCAGTACTTC; cdr3_aa: CASSPWTKYTQYF
j_call: TRBJ2-4; v_call: TRBV18; d_call: -; cdr3_nt: TGTGCCAGCTCACCAGACAGGAAAAACATTCAGTACTTC; cdr3_aa: CASSPDRKNIQYF
j_call: TRBJ2-5; v_call: TRBV7-2; d_call: -; cdr3_nt: TGTGCCAGCAAAGCGCTACAAGAGACCCAGTACTTC; cdr3_aa: CASKALQETQYF
j_call: TRBJ2-7; v_call: TRBV5-1; d_call: -; cdr3_nt: TGCGCCAGCAGCGCGGAGGGACAGTTCGGCGAGCAGTACTTC; cdr3_aa: CASSAEGQFGEQYF
j_call: TRBJ1-2; v_call: TRBV29-1; d_call: -; cdr3_nt: TGCAGCGTTGACTCCCGAGCTAACTATGGCTACACCTTC; cdr3_aa: CSVDSRANYGYTF
j_call: TRBJ2-5; v_call: TRBV9; d_call: TRBD1; cdr3_nt: TGTGCCAGCAGCGTAGAGGGGGGACAGGGGGCAGAGACCCAGTACTTC; cdr3_aa: CASSVEGGQGAETQYF
j_call: TRBJ2-7; v_call: TRBV6-1; d_call: TRBD2; cdr3_nt: TGTGCCAGCACTAAAGTACTAGCGGGGGGGGATGATCAGTACTTC; cdr3_aa: CASTKVLAGGDDQYF
j_call: TRBJ2-7; v_call: TRBV28; d_call: -; cdr3_nt: TGTGCCAGCAGGCCTACCCTGAGATACGAGCAGTACTTC; cdr3_aa: CASRPTLRYEQYF
j_call: TRBJ2-5; v_call: TRBV4-2; d_call: TRBD2; cdr3_nt: TGTGCCAGCAGCCAAGATTCTCGCGGGAGACGTGCAGGAGCCCAGTACTTC; cdr3_aa: CASSQDSRGRRAGAQYF